Listed below are T cell receptor beta chains from one sample, sequenced in a study of radiotherapy plus CTLA-4 blockade in lung cancer. Only in-frame clones appear in the TCRdb table, and some are missing; sequencing was by immunoSEQ multiplex PCR. The sample gives 45,000 to 60,000 clones, 82% of which show up once; 2.5% to 4% is in the top ten. Material: peripheral blood, obtained from a patient treated with radiotherapy plus ipilimumab. Every receptor here comes from a human donor with non-small cell lung cancer who had stable disease on radiotherapy plus ipilimumab. Both conserved end residues are part of each CDR3. The D gene is left open where the match is weak. For some rows the clone size is stated as once, few or many, or as a class when expanded; others skip it.

V gene: TRBV7-9
clone size: .
J gene: TRBJ2-7
D gene: TRBD2
CDR3 protein: CASSPAGGVIGSYEQYF
CDR3 DNA: TGTGCCAGCAGCCCCGCGGGGGGGGTAATCGGCTCCTACGAGCAGTACTTC

V gene: TRBV28
clone size: .
J gene: TRBJ2-3
D gene: TRBD2
CDR3 protein: CASSLAGIQDTQYF
CDR3 DNA: TGTGCCAGCAGCCTAGCGGGAATTCAAGATACGCAGTATTTT

V gene: TRBV19
clone size: once
J gene: TRBJ2-7
D gene: TRBD2
CDR3 protein: CASKESSGRTNNEQYF
CDR3 DNA: TGTGCCAGTAAGGAGTCGAGCGGGAGGACCAACAACGAGCAGTACTTC

V gene: TRBV7-6
clone size: few
J gene: TRBJ2-3
D gene: TRBD2
CDR3 protein: CASSFGRVEDTQYF
CDR3 DNA: TGTGCCAGCAGCTTTGGGAGGGTTGAAGATACGCAGTATTTT

V gene: TRBV10-3
clone size: .
J gene: TRBJ1-4
D gene: TRBD1
CDR3 protein: CAISAGGPKGTNEKLFF
CDR3 DNA: TGTGCCATCTCGGCAGGGGGCCCTAAAGGAACTAATGAAAAACTGTTTTTT

V gene: TRBV5-1
clone size: .
J gene: TRBJ2-7
D gene: .
CDR3 protein: CASAASSGAESSYEQYF
CDR3 DNA: TGCGCCAGCGCAGCCTCGTCTGGAGCGGAGAGCTCCTACGAGCAGTACTTC

V gene: TRBV11-2
clone size: .
J gene: TRBJ2-7
D gene: .
CDR3 protein: CASSTLTASYEQYF
CDR3 DNA: TGTGCCAGCAGCACGTTGACAGCGTCCTACGAGCAGTACTTC

V gene: TRBV15
clone size: .
J gene: TRBJ2-3
D gene: .
CDR3 protein: CATSRDERRTDTQYF
CDR3 DNA: TGTGCCACCAGCAGAGATGAGCGGCGAACAGATACGCAGTATTTT

V gene: TRBV10-3
clone size: few
J gene: TRBJ2-3
D gene: TRBD1
CDR3 protein: CATLRDRAPDTQYF
CDR3 DNA: TGTGCCACCCTCCGGGACAGGGCCCCAGATACGCAGTATTTT

V gene: TRBV7-8
clone size: .
J gene: TRBJ1-1
D gene: TRBD1
CDR3 protein: CASSPSGQRELNTEAFF
CDR3 DNA: TGTGCCAGCAGCCCCTCGGGACAGCGAGAATTGAACACTGAAGCTTTCTTT

V gene: TRBV2
clone size: .
J gene: TRBJ2-7
D gene: .
CDR3 protein: CASSPGQGHYEQYF
CDR3 DNA: TGTGCCAGCAGCCCGGGACAAGGGCACTACGAGCAGTACTTC

V gene: TRBV4-3
clone size: .
J gene: TRBJ2-7
D gene: TRBD2
CDR3 protein: CASSQAPGLAGAYEQYF
CDR3 DNA: TGCGCCAGCAGCCAAGCTCCGGGACTAGCGGGAGCCTACGAGCAGTACTTC

V gene: TRBV19
clone size: .
J gene: TRBJ1-5
D gene: .
CDR3 protein: CASSIKNSNQPQHF
CDR3 DNA: TGTGCCAGTAGTATTAAAAATAGCAATCAGCCCCAGCATTTT

V gene: TRBV19
clone size: .
J gene: TRBJ1-2
D gene: TRBD1
CDR3 protein: CASSSGTGVITYGYTF
CDR3 DNA: TGTGCCAGTAGTAGCGGGACAGGGGTGATAACCTATGGCTACACCTTC

V gene: TRBV27
clone size: .
J gene: TRBJ2-5
D gene: TRBD1
CDR3 protein: CASSSHRGTQYF
CDR3 DNA: TGTGCCAGCAGTTCGCACAGGGGCACCCAGTACTTC

V gene: TRBV7-2
clone size: .
J gene: TRBJ2-3
D gene: TRBD2
CDR3 protein: CASSAGLAPGTDTQYF
CDR3 DNA: TGTGCCAGCAGCGCCGGACTAGCGCCAGGCACAGATACGCAGTATTTT

V gene: TRBV9
clone size: .
J gene: TRBJ1-1
D gene: .
CDR3 protein: CASSVGGQTEAFF
CDR3 DNA: TGTGCCAGCAGCGTAGGAGGGCAGACTGAAGCTTTCTTT

V gene: TRBV4-3
clone size: .
J gene: TRBJ2-6
D gene: .
CDR3 protein: CASSQERETGANVLTF
CDR3 DNA: TGCGCCAGCAGCCAAGAACGGGAAACTGGGGCCAACGTCCTGACTTTC

V gene: TRBV11-2
clone size: .
J gene: TRBJ2-7
D gene: TRBD2
CDR3 protein: CASSLDLAGDYEQYF
CDR3 DNA: TGTGCCAGCAGCTTAGACCTAGCGGGAGACTACGAGCAGTACTTC

V gene: TRBV2
clone size: once
J gene: TRBJ2-7
D gene: .
CDR3 protein: CASSEMSSHEQYF
CDR3 DNA: TGTGCCAGCAGTGAAATGTCAAGCCACGAGCAGTACTTC

V gene: TRBV6-1
clone size: few
J gene: TRBJ1-2
D gene: .
CDR3 protein: CASTETGYYGYTF
CDR3 DNA: TGTGCCAGCACCGAAACAGGATACTATGGCTACACCTTC

V gene: TRBV5-1
clone size: .
J gene: TRBJ2-1
D gene: TRBD2
CDR3 protein: CASSQDSGRAYEQFF
CDR3 DNA: TGCGCCAGCAGCCAGGATAGCGGGAGGGCCTATGAGCAGTTCTTC

V gene: TRBV2
clone size: .
J gene: TRBJ2-7
D gene: .
CDR3 protein: CASSEEGTGSDEQYF
CDR3 DNA: TGTGCCAGCAGTGAAGAAGGTACAGGGAGTGACGAGCAGTACTTC

V gene: TRBV30
clone size: few
J gene: TRBJ1-2
D gene: .
CDR3 protein: CAWSVPGGGYTF
CDR3 DNA: TGTGCCTGGAGTGTACCAGGAGGAGGCTACACCTTC

V gene: TRBV2
clone size: .
J gene: TRBJ2-6
D gene: .
CDR3 protein: CASGSGQAGANVLTF
CDR3 DNA: TGTGCCAGCGGGTCAGGGCAGGCTGGGGCCAACGTCCTGACTTTC

V gene: TRBV4-1
clone size: once
J gene: TRBJ2-3
D gene: .
CDR3 protein: CASSQVATLHTDTQYF
CDR3 DNA: TGCGCCAGCAGCCAAGTAGCAACGTTACACACAGATACGCAGTATTTT

V gene: TRBV10-3
clone size: .
J gene: TRBJ2-5
D gene: .
CDR3 protein: CAISEGGAETQYF
CDR3 DNA: TGTGCCATCAGTGAGGGCGGAGCGGAGACCCAGTACTTC

V gene: TRBV7-9
clone size: medium-sized
J gene: TRBJ1-3
D gene: .
CDR3 protein: CASSRPGGVSGNTIYF
CDR3 DNA: TGTGCCAGCAGCCGTCCCGGTGGAGTCTCTGGAAACACCATATATTTT

V gene: TRBV5-1
clone size: .
J gene: TRBJ2-3
D gene: .
CDR3 protein: CASSPRAGGTDTQYF
CDR3 DNA: TGCGCCAGCAGCCCGAGGGCGGGCGGCACAGATACGCAGTATTTT

V gene: TRBV27
clone size: .
J gene: TRBJ2-5
D gene: TRBD1
CDR3 protein: CASSLTGGAGTQYF
CDR3 DNA: TGTGCCAGCAGTTTAACAGGGGGCGCTGGGACCCAGTACTTC

V gene: TRBV27
clone size: .
J gene: TRBJ1-1
D gene: .
CDR3 protein: CASSFLGGLGTEAFF
CDR3 DNA: TGTGCCAGCAGTTTTCTAGGGGGTTTAGGCACTGAAGCTTTCTTT

V gene: TRBV28
clone size: once
J gene: TRBJ1-3
D gene: .
CDR3 protein: CASSRSGSSGNTIYF
CDR3 DNA: TGTGCCAGCAGTCGCTCCGGGAGCTCTGGAAACACCATATATTTT

V gene: TRBV7-8
clone size: .
J gene: TRBJ2-1
D gene: .
CDR3 protein: CASNRESSYNEQFF
CDR3 DNA: TGTGCCAGCAACAGGGAGAGCTCCTACAATGAGCAGTTCTTC

V gene: TRBV27
clone size: .
J gene: TRBJ2-1
D gene: TRBD2
CDR3 protein: CASRGLAAYNEQFF
CDR3 DNA: TGTGCCAGCAGGGGACTAGCGGCCTACAATGAGCAGTTCTTC

V gene: TRBV6-5
clone size: .
J gene: TRBJ2-7
D gene: TRBD1
CDR3 protein: CASSYQIHRGEQYF
CDR3 DNA: TGTGCCAGCAGTTACCAAATTCACAGGGGCGAGCAGTACTTC

V gene: TRBV9
clone size: .
J gene: TRBJ2-1
D gene: .
CDR3 protein: CASSPESGPASYNEQFF
CDR3 DNA: TGTGCCAGCAGCCCCGAAAGCGGGCCAGCCTCCTACAATGAGCAGTTCTTC

V gene: TRBV15
clone size: .
J gene: TRBJ1-2
D gene: .
CDR3 protein: CATSRDLQGNYGYTF
CDR3 DNA: TGTGCCACCAGCAGAGATTTGCAGGGAAACTATGGCTACACCTTC

V gene: TRBV28
clone size: .
J gene: TRBJ1-2
D gene: TRBD1
CDR3 protein: CASRQGEGYGYTF
CDR3 DNA: TGTGCCAGCCGACAGGGGGAGGGTTATGGCTACACCTTC

V gene: TRBV6-6
clone size: .
J gene: TRBJ2-5
D gene: TRBD1
CDR3 protein: CASSYFQTGGGETQYF
CDR3 DNA: TGTGCCAGCAGTTACTTCCAAACAGGGGGAGGAGAGACCCAGTACTTC

V gene: TRBV19
clone size: .
J gene: TRBJ2-5
D gene: TRBD2
CDR3 protein: CASSPAGKETQYF
CDR3 DNA: TGTGCCAGTAGCCCAGCGGGAAAAGAGACCCAGTACTTC

V gene: TRBV9
clone size: .
J gene: TRBJ2-3
D gene: TRBD2
CDR3 protein: CASSVEGGTRTSTDTQYF
CDR3 DNA: TGTGCCAGCAGCGTAGAAGGCGGGACTAGAACTAGCACAGATACGCAGTATTTT